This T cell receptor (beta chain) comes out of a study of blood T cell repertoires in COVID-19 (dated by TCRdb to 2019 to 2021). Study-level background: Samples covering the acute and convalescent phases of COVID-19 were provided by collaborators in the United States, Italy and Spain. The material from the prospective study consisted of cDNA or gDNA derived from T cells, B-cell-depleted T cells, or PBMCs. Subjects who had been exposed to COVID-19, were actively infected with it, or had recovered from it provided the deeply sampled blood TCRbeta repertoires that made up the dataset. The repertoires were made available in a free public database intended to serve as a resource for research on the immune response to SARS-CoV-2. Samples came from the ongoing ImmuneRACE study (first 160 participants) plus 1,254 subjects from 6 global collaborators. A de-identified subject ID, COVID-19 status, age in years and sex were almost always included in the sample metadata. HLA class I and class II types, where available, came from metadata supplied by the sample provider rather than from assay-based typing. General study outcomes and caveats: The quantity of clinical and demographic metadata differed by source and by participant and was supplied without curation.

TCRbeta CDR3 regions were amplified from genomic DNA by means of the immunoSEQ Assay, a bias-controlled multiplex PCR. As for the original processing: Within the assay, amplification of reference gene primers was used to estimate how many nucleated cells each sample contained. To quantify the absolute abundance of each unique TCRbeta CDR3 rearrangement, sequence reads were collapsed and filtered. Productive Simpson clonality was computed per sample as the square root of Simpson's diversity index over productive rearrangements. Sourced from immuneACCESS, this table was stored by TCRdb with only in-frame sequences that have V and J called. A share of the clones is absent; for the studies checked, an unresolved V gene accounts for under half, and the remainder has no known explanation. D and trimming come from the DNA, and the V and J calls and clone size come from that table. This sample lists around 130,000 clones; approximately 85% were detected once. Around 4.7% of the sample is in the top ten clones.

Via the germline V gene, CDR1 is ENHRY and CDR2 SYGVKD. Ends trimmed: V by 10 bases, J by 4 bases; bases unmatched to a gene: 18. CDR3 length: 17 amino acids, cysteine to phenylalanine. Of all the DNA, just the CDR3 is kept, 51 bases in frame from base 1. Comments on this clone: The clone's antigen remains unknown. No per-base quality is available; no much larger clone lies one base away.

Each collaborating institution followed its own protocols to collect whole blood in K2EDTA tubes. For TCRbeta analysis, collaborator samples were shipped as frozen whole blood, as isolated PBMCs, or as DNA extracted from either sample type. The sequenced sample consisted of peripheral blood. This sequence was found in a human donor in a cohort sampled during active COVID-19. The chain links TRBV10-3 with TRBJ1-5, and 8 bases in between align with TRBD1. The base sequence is TGTGCCACATCTGGCGGGGTCGGGACAGGTGGGAATCAGCCCCAGCATTTT. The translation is CATSGGVGTGGNQPQHF.